This T cell receptor (beta chain) was sequenced in a study of blood T cell repertoires in COVID-19 (dated by TCRdb to 2020 to 2021). Turning to the overall study: Collaborator samples came from the United States, Italy and Spain and covered acute and convalescent phases of COVID-19. Deeply sampled blood TCRbeta repertoires from subjects exposed to, actively infected with, or recovered from COVID-19 were included in the dataset. The repertoires were released in a freely available public database meant as a resource for research on the immune response to SARS-CoV-2. Samples were obtained from the ongoing ImmuneRACE study (first 160 participants) and from over 1,000 subjects provided by 6 global collaborators. Where HLA class I and class II types were available, the types were taken from metadata supplied by the sample provider, not from assay-based typing. A de-identified subject ID, COVID-19 status, age in years and sex were almost always included in the sample metadata. The material from the prospective study consisted of cDNA or gDNA derived from T cells, B-cell-depleted T cells, or PBMCs. Paper-wide results and their limitations: Clinical and demographic metadata were provided uncurated, with the amount varying by source and participant.

V and J are trimmed by 3 bases and 2 bases, and the gene matches miss 6 bases of the junction. Sequences SGHNT (CDR1) and YYREEE (CDR2) are obtained from the germline V gene (reference sequence). Inclusive of the bounding cysteine and phenylalanine, the CDR3 is 15 residues long. The read is trimmed to its CDR3 DNA, 45 bases read in frame from base 1. TCRbeta CDR3 regions were amplified from genomic DNA by means of the immunoSEQ Assay, a bias-controlled multiplex PCR. Concerning the study's data processing: Nucleated cell counts per sample were estimated from amplification of reference gene primers within the assay. To quantify the absolute abundance of each unique TCRbeta CDR3 rearrangement, sequence reads were collapsed and filtered. For each sample, productive Simpson clonality was calculated by taking the square root of Simpson's diversity index across productive rearrangements. What TCRdb holds here is the immuneACCESS table cut down to in-frame rearrangements. Part of the clones is not present; checked against another copy, under half of the missing clones reflect an unresolved V gene, and the others are unexplained. From that table come the V and J calls and clone size; the DNA was used to work out D and trimming. The sample has some 110,000 clones on record, approximately 88% of them singletons. 0.83% of the sample comes from the top ten.

The collaborating institutions used their own protocols to collect whole blood in K2EDTA tubes. For TCRbeta analysis, collaborators shipped samples in one of three forms: frozen whole blood, isolated PBMCs, or DNA extracted from either of those sample types. The count of this clone is one. Its antigen is still unknown. One base away there is no much larger clone; base qualities are not given. This clonotype was obtained from a woman aged 70-85 years with acute or convalescent COVID-19. The chain uses TRBV5-4 and TRBJ2-3; 7 bases in the middle match TRBD2. The sample consisted of peripheral blood. The CDR3 in this case is CASSSRDYATDTQYF. The nucleotides read TGTGCCAGCAGCTCCCGGGACTATGCCACAGATACGCAGTATTTT. This CDR3, with the reference TRBV5-4 and TRBJ2-3 proteins standing in past its ends, gives the full variable domain ETGVTQSPTHLIKTRGQQVTLRCSSQSGHNTVSWYQQALGQGPQFIFQYYREEENGRGNFPPRFSGLQFPNYSSELNVNALELDDSALYLCASSSRDYATDTQYFGPGTRLTVL.